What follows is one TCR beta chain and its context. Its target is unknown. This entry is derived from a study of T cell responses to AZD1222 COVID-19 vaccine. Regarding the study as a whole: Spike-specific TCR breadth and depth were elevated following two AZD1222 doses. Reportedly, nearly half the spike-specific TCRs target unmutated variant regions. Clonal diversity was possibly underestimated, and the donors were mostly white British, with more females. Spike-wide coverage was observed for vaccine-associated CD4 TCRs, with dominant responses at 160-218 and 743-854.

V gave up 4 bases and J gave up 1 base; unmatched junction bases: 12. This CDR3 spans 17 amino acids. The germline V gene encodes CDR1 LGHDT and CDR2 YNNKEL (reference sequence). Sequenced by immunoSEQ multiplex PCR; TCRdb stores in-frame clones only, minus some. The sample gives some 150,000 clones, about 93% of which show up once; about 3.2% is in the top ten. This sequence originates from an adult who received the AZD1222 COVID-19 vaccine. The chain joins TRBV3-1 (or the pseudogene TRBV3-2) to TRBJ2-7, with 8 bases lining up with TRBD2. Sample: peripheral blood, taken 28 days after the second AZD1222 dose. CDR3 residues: CASSLVPLLAASYEQYF. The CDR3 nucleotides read TGTGCCAGCAGCCTCGTACCCCTACTAGCGGCTTCCTACGAGCAGTACTTC.